This is a list of T cell receptor beta chains from one sample in a study of T cells in localized non-small cell lung cancer. The method was immunoSEQ multiplex PCR; TCRdb's version includes in-frame clones alone and lacks a portion of them. The sample includes about 5,900 clones, under 30% of them seen just once. The sample in question was lung tumor tissue, obtained before any cancer treatment. These receptors originate from a female donor older than 55 with stage I lung adenocarcinoma. Each CDR3 is given with its conserved first and last residue. Each record gives: V gene, J gene, clone size, CDR3 protein. Clone size appears in some rows only: once, few, many, or a class for an expanded clone.

V gene: TRBV29-1
J gene: TRBJ2-2
clone size: few
CDR3 protein: CSVRTGANTGELFF

V gene: TRBV23-1
J gene: TRBJ2-1
clone size: -
CDR3 protein: CASSQSWLVPYNEQFF

V gene: TRBV18
J gene: TRBJ2-7
clone size: -
CDR3 protein: CASSPPQGGGYEQYF

V gene: TRBV14
J gene: TRBJ2-5
clone size: -
CDR3 protein: CASSQDWATRGAQYF

V gene: TRBV7-1
J gene: TRBJ2-7
clone size: few
CDR3 protein: CASSAVRPVGQYF

V gene: TRBV30
J gene: TRBJ1-2
clone size: -
CDR3 protein: CAWSLLGTALYGYTF

V gene: TRBV14
J gene: TRBJ1-1
clone size: medium-sized
CDR3 protein: CASRKQGENTEAFF

V gene: TRBV4-1
J gene: TRBJ2-2
clone size: medium-sized
CDR3 protein: CASSQGDGTGELFF

V gene: TRBV10-1
J gene: TRBJ2-1
clone size: few
CDR3 protein: CASSLLAGAPNEQFF

V gene: TRBV5-1
J gene: TRBJ2-1
clone size: -
CDR3 protein: CASSLESIAYNEQFF

V gene: TRBV23-1
J gene: TRBJ2-3
clone size: -
CDR3 protein: CASSNNFGDTQYF

V gene: TRBV6-8
J gene: TRBJ1-1
clone size: few
CDR3 protein: CASSSRTGNTEAFF

V gene: TRBV12-5
J gene: TRBJ1-2
clone size: few
CDR3 protein: CASGQLPGQPAGYTF

V gene: TRBV30
J gene: TRBJ1-5
clone size: -
CDR3 protein: CAWSKDRGEQPQHF

V gene: TRBV11-3
J gene: TRBJ2-7
clone size: few
CDR3 protein: CASSWGQLAGGPRGEQYF

V gene: TRBV11-3
J gene: TRBJ1-4
clone size: -
CDR3 protein: CASSLNPAGADEKLFF

V gene: TRBV19
J gene: TRBJ1-1
clone size: -
CDR3 protein: CASSPLVGAEAFF

V gene: TRBV19
J gene: TRBJ1-2
clone size: -
CDR3 protein: CASSMRPSLAGYTF

V gene: TRBV11-3
J gene: TRBJ2-7
clone size: -
CDR3 protein: CASSLGPGRVHEQYF

V gene: TRBV6-8
J gene: TRBJ2-1
clone size: few
CDR3 protein: CASSYQQDLNEQFF

V gene: TRBV23-1
J gene: TRBJ1-1
clone size: few
CDR3 protein: CASSFGQGTEAFF

V gene: TRBV19
J gene: TRBJ2-7
clone size: -
CDR3 protein: CASSQELGLAGNEQYF

V gene: TRBV4-1
J gene: TRBJ1-1
clone size: few
CDR3 protein: CASSQDVWGPTEAFF

V gene: TRBV28
J gene: TRBJ1-5
clone size: -
CDR3 protein: CASAGTGNGGNQPQHF

V gene: TRBV29-1
J gene: TRBJ2-1
clone size: -
CDR3 protein: CSGDSQSYNEQFF

V gene: TRBV5-1
J gene: TRBJ2-2
clone size: -
CDR3 protein: CASSLELRDRGNRANTGELFF

V gene: TRBV18
J gene: TRBJ1-5
clone size: -
CDR3 protein: CASSTGQGLSQPQHF

V gene: TRBV28
J gene: TRBJ2-7
clone size: few
CDR3 protein: CASGEGDYEQYF

V gene: TRBV28
J gene: TRBJ2-3
clone size: -
CDR3 protein: CASSFIGQGTDTQYF

V gene: TRBV11-3
J gene: TRBJ2-4
clone size: few
CDR3 protein: CASSPSAAKNIQYF

V gene: TRBV9
J gene: TRBJ1-2
clone size: medium-sized
CDR3 protein: CASSPSTAYYGYTF

V gene: TRBV6-8
J gene: TRBJ1-2
clone size: many
CDR3 protein: CASSAGRFSGYTF

V gene: TRBV28
J gene: TRBJ1-2
clone size: -
CDR3 protein: CASTNRGNYGYTF

V gene: TRBV6-8
J gene: TRBJ2-3
clone size: -
CDR3 protein: CASSDQMDITDTQYF

V gene: TRBV30
J gene: TRBJ1-2
clone size: -
CDR3 protein: CAWAADESVGYTF

V gene: TRBV6-8
J gene: TRBJ1-1
clone size: large
CDR3 protein: CASRILGTHTEAFF

V gene: TRBV6-8
J gene: TRBJ1-1
clone size: few
CDR3 protein: CASSYRTGVTEAFF

V gene: TRBV10-2
J gene: TRBJ2-3
clone size: -
CDR3 protein: CASSESYRETDTQYF

V gene: TRBV28
J gene: TRBJ1-2
clone size: few
CDR3 protein: CASTDPDRDYGYTF

V gene: TRBV5-1
J gene: TRBJ2-7
clone size: -
CDR3 protein: CASSRGGSGSYEQYF

V gene: TRBV19
J gene: TRBJ2-1
clone size: -
CDR3 protein: CASSPDRDHNEQFF

V gene: TRBV11-3
J gene: TRBJ2-1
clone size: -
CDR3 protein: CASSRDQTYNEQFF

V gene: TRBV11-3
J gene: TRBJ2-5
clone size: many
CDR3 protein: CASSLETGAGGYPTQYF

V gene: TRBV4-1
J gene: TRBJ1-2
clone size: -
CDR3 protein: CASSQDELAVLTYGYTF

V gene: TRBV6-8
J gene: TRBJ1-5
clone size: -
CDR3 protein: CASSVDPNQPQHF

V gene: TRBV9
J gene: TRBJ1-1
clone size: -
CDR3 protein: CASSVDSGLAEAFF

V gene: TRBV2
J gene: TRBJ1-2
clone size: few
CDR3 protein: CASRGFTQGNYGYTF

V gene: TRBV18
J gene: TRBJ2-7
clone size: -
CDR3 protein: CASHAGGSYEQYF

V gene: TRBV6-8
J gene: TRBJ1-1
clone size: few
CDR3 protein: CASRDRDTEAFF

V gene: TRBV28
J gene: TRBJ2-7
clone size: -
CDR3 protein: CASSFSGSSYEQYF

V gene: TRBV29-1
J gene: TRBJ2-7
clone size: -
CDR3 protein: CSAQQQRQGDEQYF

V gene: TRBV6-8
J gene: TRBJ1-1
clone size: -
CDR3 protein: CAISRGGADTEAFF

V gene: TRBV6-8
J gene: TRBJ2-1
clone size: medium-sized
CDR3 protein: CASSTPPGEQFF

V gene: TRBV18
J gene: TRBJ1-1
clone size: few
CDR3 protein: CASSPGQGLAFF

V gene: TRBV19
J gene: TRBJ1-5
clone size: -
CDR3 protein: CASSMGVNQPQHF